The 4 T cell receptor beta chains reported below all come from one sample, sequenced in a study of shared clonotypes between healthy human individuals (dated by TCRdb to about 2020). Library prep was done by the immunoSEQ multiplex PCR assay. The immuneACCESS repertoire file appears here via TCRdb, limited to in-frame rearrangements. These files lack a portion of the clones; in checked studies, under half of the deficit traces to unresolved V genes, and the cause of the others is not known. This sample lists approximately 720,000 clones; 72% were detected once. 1.5% to 2% of the sample is in the top ten clones. The sample consisted of memory CD4+ T cells sorted from blood. Explained via the paper, the cell subset or site label denotes: CD45RA-negative fraction. The receptors come from a woman in her twenties or thirties in good health.

The chain links TRBV6-5 to TRBJ1-4; 7 nucleotides agree with TRBD1. This CDR3 region has 15 residues. With 4 bases clipped from V and 5 bases from J, the junction kept 7 bases outside the gene matches. The germline gives CDR1 MNHEY, CDR2 SVGAGI. As DNA, the CDR3 is TGTGCCAGCAGTTCGGTCAGGGGGGGGAATGAAAAACTGTTTTTT. Its translation: CASSSVRGGNEKLFF.

V usage is TRBV19 and J usage is TRBJ1-2; D may be TRBD1 (5 bases). CDR1 LNHDA and CDR2 SQIVND come from the germline V gene (reference sequence). The V gene lost 8 bases and the J gene lost 5 bases, with 12 bases spanning the gap. The CDR3 length is 12 residues. This CDR3 is CASWGRNYGYTF. The CDR3 region has the DNA TGTGCCAGTTGGGGCAGAAATTATGGCTACACCTTC.

J is TRBJ2-6 and V is TRBV6-1, with D hard to call. V was pared by 4 bases and J by 0 bases, with 7 bases between. The germline CDR1 and CDR2 sequences are MNHNS and SASEGT. The CDR3 runs 15 residues. CDR3 protein: CASSVGYSGANVLTF. CDR3 DNA: TGTGCCAGCAGTGTGGGGTACTCTGGGGCCAACGTCCTGACTTTC.

In its sample, this clone was seen a few times. Other DNA sequences in the sample encode the same CDR3. V and J are TRBV19 and TRBJ2-3; 9 bases map to TRBD2. The CDR3 spans 14 residues. The V gene end was trimmed by 7 bases and the J gene end by 0 bases; junction bases not matched to a gene: 2. Looked up from germline, CDR1 is LNHDA and CDR2 is SQIVND (reference sequence). The CDR3, as DNA: TGTGCCAGTAAGCGGGAGGCTAGCACAGATACGCAGTATTTT. This encodes CASKREASTDTQYF.